This TCR beta chain emerged from a study of vaccination and CD4 T cells after COVID-19. This clonotype has a handful of counts. No antigen is known for it. Sample treatment: roughly 10-day PBMC culture with coronavirus spike peptide pools or control peptides (ViraFEST assay). With the Oncomine TCR Beta short-read assay, DNA from cultured CD4+ T cells was sequenced. MiXCR, applied by TCRdb to the PCR reads, yields one record per CDR3 protein. In the table there are about 18,000 distinct CDR3 sequences, 43% of which are singletons. The sample was CD4+ T cells from blood, cultured in vitro, taken after SARS-CoV-2 vaccination. The source of this sequence is a human donor who had recovered from COVID-19.

The CDR3 coding sequence is TGTGCCACCAGCAGAGATAGTGGGGAGATCACTGAAGCTTTCTTT. This gives the protein CATSRDSGEITEAFF. V usage is TRBV15 and J usage is TRBJ1-1; no firm D call. With 0 bases removed from V and 4 bases from J, the gap between germline ends came to 12 bases. The CDR3 has 15 amino acids. The germline gives CDR1 LNHNV, CDR2 YYDKDF (reference sequence).